This paragraph covers one T cell receptor (beta chain) sequence. This clone has a handful of counts. Its target antigen remains unknown. No base quality information exists; no much larger clone differs at one position. This record belongs to a study of CD8+ T cells in alopecia areata (dated by TCRdb to the late 2010s). For the wider study: Treated patients were enrolled in an open-label pilot trial of oral tofacitinib at 5 to 10 mg twice daily for moderate-to-severe alopecia areata. Tofacitinib was administered for 6 to 18 months, and 6 months of follow-up off drug were then conducted to assess delayed response and recurrence. Patients on tofacitinib were biopsied at baseline and after 4 and 24 weeks of treatment, and several of the patients also had a later scalp biopsy. The RNA source kit depended on sample type: the PAXgene miRNA kit for fixed scalp, the miRNeasy kit for PBMCs, and the RNeasy kit for mouse skin. In both human patients and the C3H/HeJ mouse model, the study applied high-throughput TCRbeta sequencing to look at T cell clonal expansion in alopecia areata. On the human side, TCRbeta sequencing was run on scalp tissue and on sorted CD4+ and CD8+ peripheral blood T cells from healthy controls and from alopecia areata patients with either patchy or totalis/universalis disease. For the treated patients, the SALT score, which quantifies what percentage of scalp surface area is affected, served as the measure of disease severity. Scalp clonality was compared among normal scalp (n=4), patchy alopecia areata scalp (n=8), and alopecia totalis/universalis scalp (n=8). immunoSEQ multiplex PCR using 35 Vbeta forward primers and 13 Jbeta reverse primers was used to amplify TCRbeta CDR3 regions.

For CDR1 and CDR2, the germline V gene (reference sequence) lists MNHEY and SMNVEV. Here V drops 3 bases and J drops 0 bases, and the junction holds 2 bases not matched to any gene. The CDR3 spans 14 residues, from the cysteine through the phenylalanine. Solely the CDR3 DNA is kept, with 42 bases framed from the first base. Sample time point, as interpreted from the label and publication: about 25 weeks on oral tofacitinib. The treatment or condition label for this specimen denotes: oral pan-JAK inhibitor, 5-10 mg twice daily. Lesional scalp punch biopsies and peripheral blood were collected from alopecia areata patients. PBMCs were isolated by density centrifugation and stained for CD3, CD4 and CD8, and CD4+ and CD8+ T cells were sorted on a FACSAria. Library construction relied on the immunoSEQ multiplex PCR assay. RNA was extracted from all samples and reverse transcribed into cDNA, which served as template for TCR sequencing. SuperScript III was used to make first-strand cDNA, primed with a 2:1 mix of oligo-dT and random hexamers. A synthetic immune receptor repertoire was used to measure amplification bias, and any remaining bias was corrected computationally. For the original study's pipeline: Raw reads were preprocessed to remove errors, and CDR3 was defined according to IMGT conventions as the region from the conserved cysteine to phenylalanine. Clonality was computed as 1 minus the Shannon entropy, with the entropy normalized by log2 of the number of productive unique TCRs. Whether each scalp clone was CD4 or CD8 was inferred by checking scalp TCRbeta sequences against the CD4 and CD8 repertoires from sorted blood. TCRdb obtained this table from immuneACCESS and retained in-frame rearrangements with V and J assigned. These tables miss some clones; where compared with another copy, unresolved V genes account for less than half of the shortfall, and the remainder is unexplained. V and J calls and clone size are copied from that table; D and trimming were computed from the DNA. The sample table contains 35,000 to 45,000 clones; only one count was recorded for about nine tenths of them. The top ten constitute around 18% of the sample.

Study-wide findings and limitations: Resident alphabeta T cells in normal human skin are also sequenced, complicating scalp TCR repertoire analysis, unlike mouse skin dominated by gammadelta T cells. Tofacitinib significantly decreased scalp clonality and the number of expanded CD8+ clones among the top 100 scalp clones. The treated cohort was small, with a single nonresponder, so links between baseline CD8+ expansion and response need larger studies. During tofacitinib treatment, many expanded lesional clones stuck around in both scalp and blood, and this persistence may partly explain why relapse happens after treatment is stopped. TCR sequences shared between patients were less clear than in mice, possibly partly because of HLA diversity in the patient population. Compared with normal scalp, lesional scalp, particularly in alopecia totalis/universalis, had higher clonality and more expanded CD8+ clones, which suggests antigenic drive.

The TCR was taken from a human donor with alopecia areata. The chain is made from TRBV27 and TRBJ2-7; TRBD1 fits 7 bases in the junction. The source was CD8+ T cells sorted from blood, collected at week 24, from a patient treated with tofacitinib. This receptor has the CDR3 CASSFRTGSYEQYF. The bases are TGTGCCAGCAGTTTCCGGACAGGCTCCTACGAGCAGTACTTC.